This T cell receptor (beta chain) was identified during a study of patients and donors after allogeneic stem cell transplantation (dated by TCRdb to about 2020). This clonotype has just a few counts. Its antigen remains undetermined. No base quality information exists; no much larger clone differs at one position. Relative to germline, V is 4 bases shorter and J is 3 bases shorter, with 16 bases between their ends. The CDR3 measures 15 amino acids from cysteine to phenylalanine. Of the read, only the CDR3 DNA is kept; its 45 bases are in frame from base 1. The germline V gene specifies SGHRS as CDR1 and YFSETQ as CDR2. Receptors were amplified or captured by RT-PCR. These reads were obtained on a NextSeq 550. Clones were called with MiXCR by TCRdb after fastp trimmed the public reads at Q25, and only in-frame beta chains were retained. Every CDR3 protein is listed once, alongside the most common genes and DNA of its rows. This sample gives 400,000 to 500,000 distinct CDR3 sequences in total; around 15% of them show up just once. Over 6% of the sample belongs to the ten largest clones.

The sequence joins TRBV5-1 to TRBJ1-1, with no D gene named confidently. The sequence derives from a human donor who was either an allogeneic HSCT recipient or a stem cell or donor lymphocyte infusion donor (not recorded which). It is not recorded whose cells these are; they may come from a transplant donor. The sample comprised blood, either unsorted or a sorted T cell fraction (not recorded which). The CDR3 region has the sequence CASSTRPNSDTEAFF. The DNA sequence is TGCGCCAGCAGCACCCGACCTAATTCGGACACTGAAGCTTTCTTT.